This entry lists 5 T cell receptor beta chains sequenced from one sample in a study of T cells in Graves' hyperthyroidism and ophthalmopathy (dated by TCRdb to about 2019). The library was obtained by multiplex PCR. Sequenced on an Illumina HiSeq 2000. The TCR beta CDR3 regions were amplified from the RNA transcripts. A first-round RT-PCR of the TCR CDR3 used the HTBI primer set with the Qiagen OneStep RT-PCR kit. The public reads were quality trimmed at Q25 with fastp and then assembled into clones with MiXCR by TCRdb, keeping productive beta chains. Rows with one shared CDR3 protein collapse into an entry with the most common genes and DNA. In this sample the table shows more than 600,000 distinct CDR3 sequences, about a sixth of which occur a single time. The ten largest clones capture over 7.5% of the sample. What was sequenced was blood. The receptors come from a young man with Graves' hyperthyroidism.

The chain has TRBV4-3 and TRBJ2-1; 10 nucleotides align to TRBD2. This CDR3 is built from 16 residues. Per the germline V gene, CDR1 is LGHNA and CDR2 is YSLEER. V shed 0 bases and J 6 bases; nucleotides not matched to a gene: 5. The CDR3 DNA reads as TGCGCCAGCAGCCAAGATACGGCTAGCGGGAGCAATGAGCAGTTCTTC. This codes for CASSQDTASGSNEQFF.

This clonotype showed up many times. This sequence joins TRBV6-1 and TRBJ2-5; 7 bases line up with TRBD2. This CDR3 comprises 14 residues. The germline V gene encodes CDR1 MNHNS and CDR2 SASEGT. V lost 5 bases and J lost 4; bases outside the gene matches: 7. In nucleotides, the CDR3 is TGTGCCAGCAGTAAGAGGACTAGGACAGAGACCCAGTACTTC. It yields the protein CASSKRTRTETQYF.

This clonotype was observed many times. This sequence joins TRBV12-3 or TRBV12-4 and TRBJ2-3; D not certain. The CDR3 totals 11 residues. Trimming cost V 7 bases and J 5 bases, with 7 bases left between them. The CDR3 bases are TGTGCCAGCACCTCGGGAGATACGCAGTATTTT. It specifies CASTSGDTQYF.

This clonotype showed up many times. This chain uses TRBV30 with TRBJ1-5; D is unclear. Germline assignment: CDR1 GTSNPN and CDR2 SVGIG (reference sequence). V dropped 7 bases and J dropped 4 bases, with 14 bases sitting between them. The CDR3 covers 13 residues. This CDR3 reads CAFEPDGNQPQHF. The CDR3 DNA reads TGTGCCTTTGAACCGGACGGGAATCAGCCCCAGCATTTT. The full variable domain, in which reference TRBV30 and TRBJ1-5 provide the parts outside the CDR3, is SQTIHQWPATLVQPVGSPLSLECTVEGTSNPNLYWYRQAAGRGLQLLFYSVGIGQISSEVPQNLSASRPQDRQFILSSKKLLLSDSGFYLCAFEPDGNQPQHFGDGTRLSIL.

The gene calls are TRBV28 and TRBJ1-5; TRBD1 is a possible D gene (6 bases). The germline V and J ends were trimmed by 1 base and 8 bases, with 12 bases remaining between them. The length of the CDR3 is 14 residues. The germline gives CDR1 MDHEN, CDR2 SYDVKM. CDR3 nucleotide sequence: TGTGCCAGCAGTTTATACAGGGTTCCTGAGCCCCAGCATTTT. Translation gives CASSLYRVPEPQHF.